This is a list of T cell receptor beta chains from one sample in a study of blood T cell repertoires in COVID-19. Profiling relied on immunoSEQ multiplex PCR, and the TCRdb table lists in-frame clones only, not all of them. The table lists some 170,000 clones, 82% of them singletons, with about 8.4% in the top ten. Sequenced sample: peripheral blood. These receptors all come from a woman aged 70 to 79 with acute or convalescent COVID-19. CDR3s include the opening cysteine and the closing phenylalanine or tryptophan. The D gene is left open where the match is weak. Not every row has a clone size; where given, it reads once, few, many or a size class.

j_call,clone_size,v_call,cdr3_length,d_call,cdr3_aa,cdr3_nt
TRBJ1-2,-,TRBV5-4,12,-,CASSQPGGGYTF,TGTGCCAGCAGCCAGCCGGGGGGTGGCTACACCTTC
TRBJ2-2,-,TRBV11-1,16,TRBD1,CASSQSGTGNTGELFF,TGTGCCAGCAGCCAATCCGGGACAGGGAACACCGGGGAGCTGTTTTTT
TRBJ2-3,-,TRBV3-1/TRBV3-2,15,-,CASSQDPQITDTQYF,TGTGCCAGCAGCCAAGATCCCCAGATCACAGATACGCAGTATTTT
TRBJ2-1,-,TRBV5-1,14,-,CASSLAGVNNEQFF,TGCGCCAGCAGCTTGGCCGGGGTAAACAATGAGCAGTTCTTC
TRBJ1-5,-,TRBV4-1,16,-,CASSQGPFQENQPQHF,TGCGCCAGCAGCCAAGGCCCCTTCCAAGAGAATCAGCCCCAGCATTTT
TRBJ1-2,-,TRBV21-1,13,-,CASSPGTSYGYTF,TGTGCCAGCAGTCCCGGGACATCCTATGGCTACACCTTC
TRBJ2-2,-,TRBV30,14,TRBD1,CACKGASNTGELFF,TGTGCCTGCAAGGGGGCCTCGAACACCGGGGAGCTGTTTTTT
TRBJ2-1,-,TRBV3-1/TRBV3-2,18,TRBD2,CASSLRAGAGGPGNEQFF,TGTGCCAGCAGCCTAAGGGCCGGAGCGGGAGGGCCGGGGAATGAGCAGTTCTTC
TRBJ1-5,-,TRBV6-5,14,TRBD1,CASRGLTGGQPQHF,TGTGCCAGCAGAGGGTTAACAGGGGGTCAGCCCCAGCATTTT
TRBJ2-1,-,TRBV7-2,17,TRBD2,CASSPQAGGPTSNEQFF,TGTGCCAGCAGCCCTCAAGCGGGAGGACCTACTTCCAATGAGCAGTTCTTC
TRBJ1-6,-,TRBV4-1,19,-,CASSQDGERARGQIAPLHF,TGCGCCAGCAGCCAAGATGGGGAGAGGGCTCGCGGCCAAATAGCACCCCTCCACTTT
TRBJ2-7,-,TRBV6-5,14,TRBD2,CASTSMTSVYEQYF,TGTGCCAGCACCTCCATGACTAGCGTATACGAGCAGTACTTC
TRBJ1-2,-,TRBV5-5,16,-,CASSVGYRATNYGYTF,TGTGCCAGCAGCGTTGGGTACAGGGCAACTAACTATGGCTACACCTTC
TRBJ2-1,-,TRBV6-1,14,TRBD2,CASSEVGTSAEQFF,TGTGCCAGCAGTGAAGTTGGGACTAGCGCTGAGCAGTTCTTC
TRBJ1-2,once,TRBV5-8,15,-,CASAQGGFGPYGYTF,TGTGCCAGCGCTCAAGGGGGTTTTGGACCCTATGGCTACACCTTC
TRBJ2-2,-,TRBV10-3,15,-,CAISGAGGTTGELFF,TGTGCCATCAGTGGTGCAGGGGGGACCACCGGGGAGCTGTTTTTT
TRBJ1-4,-,TRBV30,14,TRBD1,CAWSSGQGVEKLFF,TGTGCCTGGAGTTCGGGACAGGGGGTTGAAAAACTGTTTTTT
TRBJ2-1,-,TRBV29-1,14,-,CSVYVYSSYNEQFF,TGCAGCGTTTATGTCTATAGCTCCTACAATGAGCAGTTCTTC
TRBJ2-1,few,TRBV30,14,-,CAWGRDSFNNEQFF,TGTGCCTGGGGGCGGGACTCGTTTAACAATGAGCAGTTCTTC
TRBJ1-5,-,TRBV28,15,-,CASSPQTGANQPQHF,TGTGCCAGCAGTCCGCAGACAGGTGCAAATCAGCCCCAGCATTTT
TRBJ2-2,-,TRBV7-2,17,TRBD2,CASKESLAGGYTGELFF,TGTGCCAGCAAGGAAAGTCTAGCGGGAGGTTACACCGGGGAGCTGTTTTTT
TRBJ2-7,-,TRBV7-2,15,-,CASSSPGLGTYEQYF,TGTGCCAGCAGCTCCCCGGGACTCGGCACCTACGAGCAGTACTTC
TRBJ1-3,-,TRBV28,13,-,CASLLAGGNTIYF,TGTGCCAGCCTGTTGGCAGGGGGAAACACCATATATTTT
TRBJ2-2,once,TRBV6-5,15,TRBD1,CASSYTGGNTGELFF,TGTGCCAGCAGCTACACAGGGGGGAACACCGGGGAGCTGTTTTTT
TRBJ1-1,-,TRBV27,13,-,CASSRTVNTEAFF,TGTGCCAGCAGTCGGACAGTGAACACTGAAGCTTTCTTT
TRBJ1-1,-,TRBV7-9,13,-,CASSSTRDIEAFF,TGTGCCAGCAGCTCGACCAGGGACATCGAAGCTTTCTTT
TRBJ2-3,-,TRBV11-1,16,TRBD2,CASSFSSGANTDTQYF,TGTGCCAGCAGCTTTTCTAGCGGGGCCAACACAGATACGCAGTATTTT
TRBJ2-1,-,TRBV28,12,-,CASNGAVNEQFF,TGTGCTTCAAATGGGGCAGTCAATGAGCAGTTCTTC
TRBJ1-1,once,TRBV2,13,-,CASNFARDTEAFF,TGTGCCAGCAACTTTGCTCGAGACACTGAAGCTTTCTTT
TRBJ1-3,-,TRBV6-6,12,-,CASLTTGYTIYF,TGTGCCAGCCTAACTACTGGATACACCATATATTTT
TRBJ2-1,few,TRBV7-8,16,TRBD2,CASSVIMTSGNNEQFF,TGTGCCAGCAGCGTTATAATGACTAGCGGGAACAATGAGCAGTTCTTC
TRBJ1-4,-,TRBV6-5,16,-,CASSSLTGFTNEKLFF,TGTGCCAGCAGTTCGTTAACAGGGTTCACTAATGAAAAACTGTTTTTT
TRBJ1-5,-,TRBV5-5,16,-,CASSLRLQGSNQPQHF,TGTGCCAGCAGCTTGCGACTACAGGGTTCCAATCAGCCCCAGCATTTT
TRBJ1-5,-,TRBV7-2,15,-,CASSLNRQGNQPQHF,TGTGCCAGCAGCTTAAATCGACAGGGCAATCAGCCCCAGCATTTT
TRBJ2-7,-,TRBV7-2,14,-,CASSLGTESYEQYF,TGTGCCAGCAGCTTAGGGACAGAGTCCTACGAGCAGTACTTC
TRBJ2-5,-,TRBV18,13,-,CASSPVNQETQYF,TGTGCCAGCTCACCCGTAAACCAAGAGACCCAGTACTTC
TRBJ2-7,many,TRBV7-2,14,TRBD2,CASSLGGRAHEQYF,TGTGCCAGCAGCTTAGGCGGGAGGGCCCACGAGCAGTACTTC
TRBJ2-2,-,TRBV18,16,-,CASSPRERKGTGELFF,TGTGCCAGCTCACCACGGGAGAGAAAGGGAACCGGGGAGCTGTTTTTT
TRBJ2-5,few,TRBV28,14,TRBD1,CASRPTGIGETQYF,TGTGCCAGCAGACCGACAGGGATAGGAGAGACCCAGTACTTC
TRBJ2-1,-,TRBV7-9,15,TRBD2,CASSLGSGRQGEQFF,TGTGCCAGCAGCTTAGGTAGCGGGAGACAGGGTGAGCAGTTCTTC
TRBJ1-2,once,TRBV27,15,TRBD1,CASSSPGTGNYGYTF,TGTGCCAGCAGTTCGCCCGGGACAGGGAACTATGGCTACACCTTC
TRBJ2-7,-,TRBV18,14,-,CASSPPGLSYEQYF,TGTGCCAGCTCACCACCGGGACTTTCCTACGAGCAGTACTTC
TRBJ1-5,-,TRBV30,13,TRBD1,CAWSGTGEQPQHF,TGTGCCTGGAGCGGGACAGGGGAGCAGCCCCAGCATTTT
TRBJ2-6,-,TRBV6-5,14,-,CASRGGGGANVLTF,TGTGCCAGCAGGGGAGGTGGTGGGGCCAACGTCCTGACTTTC
TRBJ2-7,few,TRBV15,14,TRBD1,CATSRDDRGGEQYF,TGTGCCACCAGCAGAGACGACAGGGGCGGAGAGCAGTACTTC
TRBJ2-7,-,TRBV28,15,-,CASQTLWRGAVEQYF,TGTGCCAGCCAAACCCTCTGGCGGGGTGCCGTCGAGCAGTACTTC
TRBJ1-5,-,TRBV6-5,14,TRBD1,CASRPTGAAQPQHF,TGTGCCAGCAGACCTACAGGGGCCGCCCAGCCCCAGCATTTT
TRBJ2-7,-,TRBV7-8,15,TRBD1,CASSLGQGVVYEQYF,TGTGCCAGCAGCCTAGGACAGGGGGTAGTGTACGAGCAGTACTTC
TRBJ1-1,-,TRBV18,16,TRBD1,CASSRGQGAMNTEAFF,TGTGCCAGCTCACGGGGACAGGGGGCCATGAACACTGAAGCTTTCTTT
TRBJ1-6,-,TRBV10-3,16,TRBD1,CAISESRGRNNSPLHF,TGTGCCATCAGTGAGTCAAGGGGGCGGAATAATTCACCCCTCCACTTT